The 13 T cell receptor beta chains listed next were all sequenced from one sample in a study of T cell repertoires in cytomegalovirus infection. TCRdb recomputed calls from the reads with MiXCR, one row per CDR3 protein. Among 150,000 to 200,000 distinct CDR3 sequences listed, about 28% were seen once. The sequenced material came from PBMCs. The receptors shown here come from a human donor in good health (CMV status not recorded). Some clones in this sample may be carry-over from other donors' samples.

This clonotype was counted many times. The chain uses TRBV7-2 and TRBJ1-2, with 8 bases aligning to TRBD1. V gave up 0 bases and J gave up 2 bases; unmatched junction bases: 5. Looked up from germline, CDR1 is SGHTA and CDR2 is FQGNSA. The CDR3 contains 16 residues. The CDR3 region is CASSLATGTGNYGYTF. The CDR3 region has the DNA TGTGCCAGCAGCTTAGCTACCGGGACAGGCAACTATGGCTACACCTTC.

This clonotype was seen more than once but under ten times. V and J are TRBV7-6 and TRBJ2-7; D uncertain. CDR1 SGHVS and CDR2 FNYEAQ come from the germline V gene. Trimming shortened V by 1 base and J by 0 bases, and 10 bases separated the two germline ends. The CDR3 contains 15 residues. The CDR3: CASSLEQQSSYEQYF. The CDR3 DNA follows: TGTGCCAGCAGCTTAGAACAGCAAAGCTCCTACGAGCAGTACTTC.

This clonotype was observed a few times. The chain recombines TRBV12-5 with TRBJ1-4; D unresolved. This CDR3 is built from 15 residues. Germline assignment: CDR1 LGHNT and CDR2 FRNRAP. The germline V and J ends were trimmed by 2 bases and 8 bases, with 15 bases remaining between them. Written as DNA, the CDR3 is TGTGCTAGTGGTTTGTCAGGCGATCCCGACGAAAAACTGTTTTTT. Translated, it gives CASGLSGDPDEKLFF.

The rearrangement links TRBV29-1 to TRBJ2-3; tentatively, D is TRBD1 or TRBD2 (6 bases each). The CDR3 sequence is 15 residues long. The V end was cut by 0 bases, the J end by 6 bases, with 16 bases between. Germline assignment: CDR1 SQVTM and CDR2 ANQGSEA. CDR3 region: CSVEELGGGADTQYF. CDR3 DNA sequence: TGCAGCGTTGAAGAGCTAGGGGGAGGTGCCGATACGCAGTATTTT.

This clonotype was seen a few times. The chain uses TRBV2 and TRBJ2-5; a possible D gene is TRBD1 (5 bases). V lost 9 bases to trimming and J lost 3 bases, with 20 bases between them. This CDR3 comprises 15 residues. CDR1 and CDR2 from the germline V gene are SNHLY and FYNNEI. The CDR3 DNA sequence: TGTGCCAGTCTCCCCAACGCAAAGGGGAAAGAGACCCAGTACTTC. Encoded protein: CASLPNAKGKETQYF. Full variable domain (remainder filled in from reference TRBV2 and TRBJ2-5): EPEVTQTPSHQVTQMGQEVILRCVPISNHLYFYWYRQILGQKVEFLVSFYNNEISEKSEIFDDQFSVERPDGSNFTLKIRSTKLEDSAMYFCASLPNAKGKETQYFGPGTRLLVL.

The chain uses TRBV19 and TRBJ2-2; D is ambiguous. V lost 10 bases and J 0 bases, leaving 12 bases between the germline ends. The CDR3 runs 14 residues. Germline CDR1 and CDR2: LNHDA and SQIVND (reference sequence). The CDR3 sequence: CATLDRANTGELFF. The CDR3, as DNA: TGTGCCACCTTGGACCGCGCGAACACCGGGGAGCTGTTTTTT. The variable domain in full, completed from reference TRBV19 and TRBJ2-2, reads DGGITQSPKYLFRKEGQNVTLSCEQNLNHDAMYWYRQDPGQGLRLIYYSQIVNDFQKGDIAEGYSVSREKKESFPLTVTSAQKNPTAFYLCATLDRANTGELFFGEGSRLTVL.

The chain links TRBV6-2 or TRBV6-3 to TRBJ2-5; D not resolved. This CDR3 has 17 residues. Trimming shortened V by 2 bases and J by 2 bases, and 18 bases separated the two germline ends. CDR1 and CDR2 from the germline V gene are MNHEY and SVGEGT. CDR3 nucleotides: TGTGCCAGCAGTTACATACGGTTCGGGCAGTTACAAGAGACCCAGTACTTC. It is translated as CASSYIRFGQLQETQYF.

The chain carries TRBV12-5 and TRBJ1-2, with D possibly being TRBD1 (5 bases). V lost 2 bases and J 5 bases, leaving 18 bases between the germline ends. Germline CDR1 and CDR2: LGHNT and FRNRAP. The CDR3 covers 16 residues. CDR3 protein: CASGLPQGASGYGYTF. CDR3 nucleotides: TGTGCTAGTGGTTTGCCCCAGGGAGCCAGCGGGTATGGCTACACCTTC.

The J gene is TRBJ2-1, the V gene TRBV9; 10 nucleotides line up with TRBD1. Germline loops: CDR1 SGDLS, CDR2 YYNGEE. The CDR3 extends over 15 amino acids. Trimming took 2 bases from V and 8 from J; bases not matched to a gene: 7. CDR3 protein: CASSVRDRGFDEQFF. The DNA for the CDR3 is TGTGCCAGCAGCGTGCGGGACAGGGGTTTTGATGAGCAGTTCTTC.

The table lists this clonotype with a few counts. The chain links TRBV7-2 to TRBJ1-1, with D hard to call. V lost 1 base and J lost 1, with 10 bases in between. Per germline, CDR1 SGHTA and CDR2 FQGNSA. CDR3 size: 15 residues. The CDR3 sequence is CASSLESGRNTEAFF. The CDR3 DNA follows: TGTGCCAGCAGCTTAGAATCGGGGAGGAACACTGAAGCTTTCTTT.

Concerning this clonotype: This may come from a read error, since a much larger clone is one base off. CDR3 protein: CASRSRGSYNEQFF. In DNA, the CDR3 is TGTGCCAGCCGATCGAGGGGCTCCTACAATGAGCAGTTCTTC. The chain employs TRBV7-2 and TRBJ2-1; D assignment may be TRBD1 or TRBD2 (5 bases each). The CDR3 is 14 residues long. The germline V gene has CDR1 SGHTA and CDR2 FQGNSA. V was clipped by 8 bases and J by 0 bases, with 11 bases between them.

This chain connects TRBV5-5 to TRBJ2-5; D is undetermined. CDR3 size: 13 residues. V lost 0 bases to trimming and J lost 5 bases, with 8 bases between them. CDR1 is SGHKS, CDR2 YYEKEE, per germline (reference sequence). CDR3 bases: TGTGCCAGCAGCTTGGGCAACTGGGAGACCCAGTACTTC. It specifies CASSLGNWETQYF.

The chain carries TRBV9 and TRBJ2-2; D uncertain. The germline V gene encodes CDR1 SGDLS and CDR2 YYNGEE. Trimming stripped 5 bases from V and 6 bases from J, with 11 bases between. The CDR3 has 13 residues. CDR3 amino acids: CASSFTRAGELFF. As DNA, the CDR3 is TGTGCCAGCAGTTTCACCCGCGCCGGGGAGCTGTTTTTT.